Here is one T cell receptor beta chain with its context. This clone has only one observation. Its specific antigen is unknown. Base quality data are lacking; no much larger clone is found one base away. The sample's time point label, decoded: baseline before first vaccination. Samples from vaccinated people were obtained from the UK trials COV001 and COV002, which included a single-blind randomized controlled phase 2/3 trial of AZD1222 (ChAdOx1 nCoV-19) in healthy adults. For TCRbeta chain sequencing, PBMC samples were collected from trial participants at day 0 and at day 28 after the second dose. The CDR3, from cysteine to phenylalanine, totals 17 residues. The only DNA kept is the CDR3, 51 bases in frame from the first base. As encoded in the germline V gene, CDR1 is SGHDT while CDR2 is YYEEEE. V is shortened by 0 bases, J by 3 bases, and the region joining them spans 15 bases. These data come from a study of T cell responses to AZD1222 COVID-19 vaccine (dated by TCRdb to about 2021). Study-level background: AZD1222 recipients with second doses at about 4 weeks or about 12 weeks were pooled, because spike-specific TCR depth and breadth did not differ between schedules. TCR sequencing was performed for more than 230 trial participants, of whom roughly 200 were given two doses of AZD1222 and around 26 were given two doses of MenACWY control vaccine. Trial participants were enrolled by age into subgroups of 18-55, 56-69 and 70-plus years, and around 150, 28 and 57 TCR-sequenced participants, respectively, were included in these subgroups. Here is what the overall study found, with its caveats: Conclusions about previously exposed vaccinees are limited, since just five or six AZD1222 recipients were seropositive for SARS-CoV-2 at baseline. Most participants were white British and females outnumbered males, and the authors suggested that clonal diversity may have been underestimated. The 56-69-year group was small, and its depth increase did not reach significance, likely because of low power. Epitopes outside the regions mutated in the B.1.351 and B.1.1.7 variants were reportedly recognized by nearly half of the unique spike-specific TCRs. Because no day 14 peak-response samples were available, repertoires were characterized only after the peak T cell response. The whole spike protein was spanned by vaccine-associated CD4 TCRs, and dominant responses were seen in regions 160-218 and 743-854. After two AZD1222 doses, spike-specific TCR breadth and depth were significantly higher than at day 0 and than in MenACWY recipients.

The CDR3 regions of human TCRbeta chains were subjected to immunosequencing. On the study's bioinformatics: Repertoire TCRs were checked for matches against a reference library of SARS-CoV-2-specific TCRs that had been generated using the MIRA antigen-specificity platform. Breadth was defined as the fraction of unique TCRs that were SARS-CoV-2-associated, and depth was defined as the fraction of total T cells that were SARS-CoV-2-associated. Using the MIRA data, each spike-specific TCR was assigned both to the spike region to which the TCR was reactive and to a CD4 or CD8 class. Log10-transformed breadth and depth values were compared by one-way ANOVA with Sidak's multiple comparisons tests. TCRdb limited this immuneACCESS table to in-frame rearrangements with V and J called. A share of clones is missing; checked studies link under half to unresolved V genes, and the rest is unexplained. V, J and clone size are taken as reported in that table, and D and trimming were inferred from the DNA itself. This sample comprises some 130,000 clones, nearly 95% of them detected only once. The top ten hold less than 6.5% of the sample.

The sample here was peripheral blood, taken on day 0 of AZD1222 vaccination. This clonotype originated in an adult in good health. The sequence joins TRBV5-6 to TRBJ2-2; 6 matching bases give a weak D call of TRBD2. The CDR3 is CASSLDPWREDTGELFF. At the DNA level, the sequence is TGTGCCAGCAGCTTGGACCCCTGGCGGGAAGACACCGGGGAGCTGTTTTTT.